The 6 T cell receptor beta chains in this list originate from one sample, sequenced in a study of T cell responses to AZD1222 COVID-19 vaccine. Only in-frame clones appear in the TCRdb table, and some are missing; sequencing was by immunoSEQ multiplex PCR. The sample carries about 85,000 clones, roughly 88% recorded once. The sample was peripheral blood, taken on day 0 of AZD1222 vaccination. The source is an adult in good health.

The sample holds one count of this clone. The CDR3 is CASSPGQMAETQYF. CDR3 nucleotides: TGTGCCAGCAGCCCAGGACAGATGGCAGAGACCCAGTACTTC. This chain connects TRBV3-1 (or the pseudogene TRBV3-2) to TRBJ2-5, with D tentatively TRBD1 (6 bases). The CDR3 is 14 amino acids. Trimming cost V 4 bases and J 4 bases, with 13 bases left between them. Germline V gives CDR1 LGHDT, CDR2 YNNKEL (reference sequence).

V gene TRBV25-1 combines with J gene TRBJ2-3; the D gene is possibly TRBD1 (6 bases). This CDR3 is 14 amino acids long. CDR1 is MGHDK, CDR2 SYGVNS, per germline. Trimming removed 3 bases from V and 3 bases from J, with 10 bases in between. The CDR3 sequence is CASSDQGRTDTQYF. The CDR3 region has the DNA TGTGCCAGCAGTGACCAGGGGCGAACAGATACGCAGTATTTT.

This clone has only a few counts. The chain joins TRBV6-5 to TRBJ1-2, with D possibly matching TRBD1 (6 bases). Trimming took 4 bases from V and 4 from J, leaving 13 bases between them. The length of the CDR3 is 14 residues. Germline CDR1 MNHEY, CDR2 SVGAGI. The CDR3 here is CASSSLGGAYGYTF. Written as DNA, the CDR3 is TGTGCCAGCAGTTCACTCGGGGGGGCCTATGGCTACACCTTC.

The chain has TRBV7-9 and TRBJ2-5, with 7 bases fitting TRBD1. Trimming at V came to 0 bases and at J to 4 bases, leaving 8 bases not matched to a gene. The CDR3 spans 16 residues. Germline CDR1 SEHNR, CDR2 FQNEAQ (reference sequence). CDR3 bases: TGTGCCAGCAGCTTAGCTTCGGGACAGTTTTCAGAGACCCAGTACTTC. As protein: CASSLASGQFSETQYF.

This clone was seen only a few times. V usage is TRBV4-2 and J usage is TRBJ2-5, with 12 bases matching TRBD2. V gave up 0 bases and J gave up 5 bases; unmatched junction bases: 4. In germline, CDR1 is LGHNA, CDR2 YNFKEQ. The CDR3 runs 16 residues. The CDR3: CASSQDLAGGRETQYF. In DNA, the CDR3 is TGTGCCAGCAGCCAAGATCTAGCGGGAGGGAGGGAGACCCAGTACTTC.

In nucleotides, the CDR3 is TGCGCCAGCAGTGAGGTAGTAGCGGGAATCTACGAGCAGTACTTC. Translated, it gives CASSEVVAGIYEQYF. The chain is built from TRBV10-2 and TRBJ2-7; the match to TRBD2 covers 8 bases. V trimming: 2 bases; J trimming: 3 bases; junction bases outside the gene matches: 6. CDR1 is WSHSY, CDR2 SAAADI, per germline. This CDR3 region has 15 residues.